This T cell receptor (beta chain) derives from a study of shared T cell receptors in the human thymus. The protocol was immunoSEQ multiplex PCR, while the TCRdb copy is restricted to in-frame clones and leaves out a portion. The sample lists about 660,000 clones, more than 75% seen once, with 0.008% to 0.011% in the top ten. This sample was shared with a second study, whose subject was human thymus T cells. Per that study: Thymic tissue was derived from resections collected during corrective heart surgery. Within thymic and blood repertoires, V and J gene usage appeared to be biased.

The sequence derives from a boy less than two years old with a congenital heart defect. Source material: thymocytes.

CDR3 loop: CASSTGQGDTGELFF. The CDR3 DNA reads as TGTGCCAGCAGCACGGGACAGGGGGACACCGGGGAGCTGTTTTTT. The chain combines TRBV21-1 with TRBJ2-2; TRBD1 is the table's D call and was not checked against the DNA. TRBV21-1 is termed a pseudogene. The CDR3 extends over 15 amino acids.